One and the same sample provided the 26 T cell receptor beta chains below, sequenced in a study of OX40 agonist ivuxolimab in advanced cancers. Sequenced by immunoSEQ multiplex PCR; TCRdb stores in-frame clones only, minus some. The sample includes 84,000 or so clones, about 93% of them seen just once. Sequences were derived from CD4+ or CD8+ T cells sorted from blood, sampled in a trial of the OX40 agonist ivuxolimab. The receptors originated from an adult with an advanced solid tumor such as melanoma, head and neck, liver or kidney cancer.

The V call is TRBV5-6, the J call TRBJ2-1; 10 positions match TRBD2. CDR1 is SGHDT, CDR2 YYEEEE, per germline. The CDR3 has 17 residues. J was trimmed by 5 bases and V by 0 bases; bases with no gene match: 8. The CDR3 reads CASSLGVWTSGHNEQFF. For the CDR3, the DNA is TGTGCCAGCAGCTTGGGAGTTTGGACTAGCGGCCACAATGAGCAGTTCTTC.

The rearrangement joins TRBV5-1 to TRBJ2-7; D perhaps matches TRBD1 (5 bases). Germline V gives CDR1 SGHRS, CDR2 YFSETQ. The CDR3 length is 13 residues. Trimming took off 2 bases at V and 0 bases at J, with 6 bases between the two ends. The CDR3 is CASSFRVSYEQYF. In nucleotides, the CDR3 is TGCGCCAGCAGCTTCAGGGTCTCCTACGAGCAGTACTTC.

The J gene is TRBJ1-2, the V gene TRBV7-9, with TRBD1 as a possible D gene (6 bases). Germline V lookup: CDR1 SEHNR, CDR2 FQNEAQ (reference sequence). Trimming removed 3 bases from V and 4 bases from J, with 15 bases in between. CDR3 length: 15 amino acids. CDR3 DNA: TGTGCCAGCAGCTTCATGCCGACAGGCACCTATGGCTACACCTTC. Amino acid sequence: CASSFMPTGTYGYTF.

The gene calls are TRBV19 and TRBJ1-4, with no clear D. The CDR3 contains 11 residues. Per germline, CDR1 LNHDA and CDR2 SQIVND (reference sequence). V was clipped by 3 bases and J by 13 bases, with 9 bases between them. DNA for the CDR3: TGTGCCAGTAGTATGGAGGGAATACTGTTTTTT. Its translation is CASSMEGILFF.

This sequence joins TRBV5-4 and TRBJ2-7; TRBD2 aligns across 10 bases. This CDR3 has 18 residues. Trimming took 0 bases from V and 2 from J; bases not matched to a gene: 11. CDR1 is SGHNT and CDR2 is YYREEE in the germline V gene (reference sequence). CDR3 sequence: CASSLGPKLAGPPYEQYF. The CDR3 DNA reads TGTGCCAGCAGCTTGGGGCCAAAACTAGCGGGACCCCCCTACGAGCAGTACTTC.

The V call is TRBV6-1, the J call TRBJ2-1; 7 bases match TRBD1. After removal of 4 bases from V and 7 bases from J, the junction contained 10 bases not matched to a gene. CDR1 and CDR2 (germline): MNHNS, SASEGT. This CDR3 is 15 amino acids long. CDR3 loop: CASSGGQGDLNEQFF. DNA of the CDR3: TGTGCCAGCAGTGGGGGCCAGGGGGATTTGAATGAGCAGTTCTTC.

The chain uses TRBV29-1 and TRBJ1-2; perhaps TRBD1 as D (5 bases). The V and J ends lost 3 bases and 3 bases respectively, with 8 bases between them. This CDR3 is 12 amino acids long. CDR1 and CDR2 (germline): SQVTM, ANQGSEA. The CDR3 loop reads CSVESRDYGYTF. The CDR3 bases are TGCAGCGTTGAGAGCAGGGACTATGGCTACACCTTC.

CDR3 protein: CASSEVGTGAFETQYF. In DNA form, the CDR3 reads TGTGCCAGCAGTGAAGTAGGGACAGGGGCCTTTGAGACCCAGTACTTC. The genes are TRBV6-1 and TRBJ2-5; 10 nucleotides align to TRBD1. CDR1 is MNHNS and CDR2 is SASEGT in the germline V gene. The CDR3 totals 16 residues. Germline trimming cut 1 base from V and 5 bases from J; bases unmatched to any gene: 7.

This chain links TRBV9 with TRBJ2-7; D possibly matches TRBD1 or TRBD2 (5 bases each). CDR1 and CDR2 (germline): SGDLS, YYNGEE. Trimming pared 0 bases from V and 3 bases from J, leaving 13 bases between. This CDR3 comprises 15 residues. The CDR3 bases are TGTGCCAGCAGCGTAGATGGGGGAGCTCACTACGAGCAGTACTTC. Translated, it gives CASSVDGGAHYEQYF. Complete variable domain (other parts from reference TRBV9 and TRBJ2-7): DSGVTQTPKHLITATGQRVTLRCSPRSGDLSVYWYQQSLDQGLQFLIQYYNGEERAKGNILERFSAQQFPDLHSELNLSSLELGDSALYFCASSVDGGAHYEQYFGPGTRLTVT.

V is TRBV10-3 and J is TRBJ2-3; D may be TRBD2 (6 bases). Germline lookup yields CDR1 ENHRY and CDR2 SYGVKD. The CDR3 is made up of 14 amino acids. Trimming left V 7 bases short and J 2 bases short, with 13 bases between. In DNA, the CDR3 is TGTGCCATCACTGGTAGCGGTTACACAGATACGCAGTATTTT. Translating it yields CAITGSGYTDTQYF.

The CDR3 sequence: CAISENLGSSYEQYF. DNA for the CDR3: TGTGCCATCAGTGAAAATCTGGGTAGCTCCTACGAGCAGTACTTC. The V and J genes are TRBV10-3 and TRBJ2-7; D gene unclear. CDR1 is ENHRY, CDR2 SYGVKD, per germline. With 3 bases removed from V and 0 bases from J, the gap between germline ends came to 12 bases. The CDR3 spans 15 residues.

The CDR3 DNA follows: TGTGCCAGCAGCGTCAGACTAGCGGGAGAGGGAGAAGATACGCAGTATTTT. This gives the protein CASSVRLAGEGEDTQYF. The chain joins TRBV13 to TRBJ2-3, with TRBD2 matching 12 bases. The CDR3 runs to 17 residues. Germline lookup yields CDR1 PRHDT and CDR2 FYEKMQ (reference sequence). J gave up 5 bases and V 5 bases, and 11 bases lay outside the gene matches.

The chain is built from TRBV29-1 and TRBJ2-3, with 13 bases lining up with TRBD2. Germline CDR1 reads SQVTM; CDR2 reads ANQGSEA. CDR3 length: 17 residues. V lost 6 bases, J lost 4 bases, and 13 bases stayed unmatched. In DNA form, the CDR3 reads TGCAGCGTCCACGGACTAGCGGGAGAGAGATTGTCAGATACGCAGTATTTT. It translates to CSVHGLAGERLSDTQYF.

This chain links TRBV7-9 with TRBJ2-2; 8 bases map to TRBD1. V lost 5 bases and J lost 5; bases outside the gene matches: 4. The CDR3 loop spans 14 amino acids. Looked up from germline, CDR1 is SEHNR and CDR2 is FQNEAQ (reference sequence). The CDR3 DNA follows: TGTGCCAGCAGCCACAGGGGGAATACCGGGGAGCTGTTTTTT. Encoded protein: CASSHRGNTGELFF.

This chain links TRBV9 with TRBJ1-5, with 7 positions matching TRBD1. Unmatched junction bases numbered 11, after V lost 4 bases and J lost 7 bases. Germline CDR1 is SGDLS and CDR2 is YYNGEE. This CDR3 has 15 residues. The CDR3 spells CASSHTGERGQPQHF. In DNA form, the CDR3 reads TGTGCCAGCAGCCACACAGGGGAACGAGGCCAGCCCCAGCATTTT.

The chain links TRBV28 to TRBJ1-5, with TRBD1 matching 9 bases. With V trimmed by 6 bases and J by 7 bases, 13 bases remained unmatched. Germline V CDR1 and CDR2: MDHEN, SYDVKM. The CDR3 extends over 16 amino acids. The CDR3 is CASSAIPTGGDQPQHF. The CDR3 DNA is TGTGCCAGCAGCGCTATCCCGACAGGGGGTGACCAGCCCCAGCATTTT.

The rearrangement links TRBV7-2 to TRBJ2-2, with 9 nucleotides matching TRBD1. The CDR3 sequence is 15 residues long. The V and J ends lost 4 bases and 5 bases, in that order; junction bases with no gene match: 5. Germline CDR1 reads SGHTA; CDR2 reads FQGNSA. In DNA form, the CDR3 reads TGTGCCAGCAGCTGGGGACAGGGTAATACCGGGGAGCTGTTTTTT. It yields the protein CASSWGQGNTGELFF.

The chain recombines TRBV20-1 with TRBJ2-2; D unclear. From germline, CDR1 is DFQATT and CDR2 SNEGSKA (reference sequence). Trimming cost V 7 bases and J 8 bases, with 11 bases left between them. The CDR3 runs to 11 residues. CDR3 bases: TGCAGTGTTCCGAAGCGAGGGGAGCTGTTTTTT. Protein: CSVPKRGELFF.

The gene calls are TRBV9 and TRBJ2-7, with TRBD2 matching over 7 bases. The CDR3 loop spans 15 amino acids. With V trimmed by 4 bases and J by 1 base, 8 bases remained unmatched. Per germline, CDR1 SGDLS and CDR2 YYNGEE. The CDR3 coding sequence is TGTGCCAGCAGCCTCTCTGGCGGGAGTTCCTACGAGCAGTACTTC. Its translation is CASSLSGGSSYEQYF.

The chain employs TRBV13 and TRBJ2-7; D may be TRBD1 (6 bases). Germline-derived CDR1 and CDR2 are PRHDT and FYEKMQ (reference sequence). Trimming removed 5 bases at V and 3 bases at J, with 17 bases between. The CDR3 spans 15 residues. CDR3 residues: CASSRAGRGNYEQYF. In DNA, the CDR3 is TGTGCCAGCAGCCGGGCGGGCAGGGGAAACTACGAGCAGTACTTC.

The V gene is TRBV6-6, the J gene TRBJ2-3; TRBD1 agrees at 9 bases. Germline CDR1 reads MNHNY; CDR2 reads SVGAGI (reference sequence). V was pared by 2 bases and J by 3 bases, with 6 bases of the junction left unmatched. The CDR3 totals 16 residues. Here the CDR3 reads CASSYEGGTGTDTQYF. CDR3 nucleotides: TGTGCCAGCAGTTACGAGGGAGGGACAGGGACAGATACGCAGTATTTT.

The chain uses TRBV2 and TRBJ2-7, with 10 bases matching TRBD2. Losses at the gene ends were 5 bases for V and 5 bases for J; bases not matched to a gene: 18. The germline CDR1 and CDR2 sequences are SNHLY and FYNNEI. CDR3 length: 18 residues. CDR3 amino acids: CASSRRLAGTSLKDEQYF. The CDR3 nucleotides read TGTGCCAGCAGTAGACGACTAGCGGGTACCTCCCTTAAAGACGAGCAGTACTTC.

J is TRBJ2-1 and V is TRBV6-1; 7 bases align to TRBD2. Germline CDR1 reads MNHNS; CDR2 reads SASEGT. CDR3 length: 13 residues. Trimming cost V 8 bases and J 3 bases; bases outside gene matches: 4. This CDR3 reads CASPGGGYNEQFF. CDR3 bases: TGTGCCAGCCCGGGGGGAGGCTACAATGAGCAGTTCTTC.

This clone was picked up one time. The chain recombines TRBV9 with TRBJ2-6, with TRBD2 as a possible D gene (5 bases). The length of the CDR3 is 16 residues. Germline V lookup: CDR1 SGDLS, CDR2 YYNGEE. V dropped 4 bases and J dropped 4 bases, with 15 bases sitting between them. The CDR3 bases are TGTGCCAGCAGCCACAACCCGGGGTACGGGGCCAACGTCCTGACTTTC. It is translated as CASSHNPGYGANVLTF.

A single count supports this clone. The gene calls are TRBV11-3 and TRBJ2-7; no clear D. The V gene lost 3 bases and the J gene lost 6 bases, with 12 bases spanning the gap. The CDR3 length is 13 residues. Germline CDR1 SGHNT, CDR2 YENEEA. CDR3 in amino acids: CASSFAYWGEQYF. CDR3 DNA: TGTGCCAGCAGCTTCGCCTACTGGGGCGAGCAGTACTTC.

CDR3 sequence (DNA): TGTGCCACCAGCAGAGGGTTAGCGGGAGAGTCCTACACCGGGGAGCTGTTTTTT. The encoded protein is CATSRGLAGESYTGELFF. This rearrangement joins TRBV15 to TRBJ2-2, with 9 bases identical to TRBD2. With 1 base clipped from V and 3 bases from J, the junction kept 9 bases outside the gene matches. In germline, CDR1 is LNHNV, CDR2 YYDKDF (reference sequence). The CDR3 length is 18 residues.